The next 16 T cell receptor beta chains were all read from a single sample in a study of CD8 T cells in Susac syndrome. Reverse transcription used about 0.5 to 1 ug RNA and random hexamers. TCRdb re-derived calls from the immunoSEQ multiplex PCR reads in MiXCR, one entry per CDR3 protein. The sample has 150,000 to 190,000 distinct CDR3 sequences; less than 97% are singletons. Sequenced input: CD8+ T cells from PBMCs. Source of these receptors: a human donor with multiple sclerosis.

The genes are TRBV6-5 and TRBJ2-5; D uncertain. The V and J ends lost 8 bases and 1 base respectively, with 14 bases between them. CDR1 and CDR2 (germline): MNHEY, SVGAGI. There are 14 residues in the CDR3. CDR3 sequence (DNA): TGTGCCAGCGGATCTACTGGGGTCCAAGAGACCCAGTACTTC. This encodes CASGSTGVQETQYF.

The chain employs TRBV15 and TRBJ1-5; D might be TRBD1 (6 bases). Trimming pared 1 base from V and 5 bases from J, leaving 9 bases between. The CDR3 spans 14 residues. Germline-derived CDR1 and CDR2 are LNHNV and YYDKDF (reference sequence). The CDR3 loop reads CATSRGTVDQPQHF. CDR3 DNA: TGTGCCACCAGCAGAGGGACAGTTGATCAGCCCCAGCATTTT.

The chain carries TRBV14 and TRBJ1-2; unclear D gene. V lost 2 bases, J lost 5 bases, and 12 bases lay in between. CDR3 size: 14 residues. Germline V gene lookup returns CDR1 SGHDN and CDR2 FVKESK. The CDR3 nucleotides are TGTGCCAGCAGCCAAACTGTCCAGCTATATGGCTACACCTTC. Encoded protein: CASSQTVQLYGYTF.

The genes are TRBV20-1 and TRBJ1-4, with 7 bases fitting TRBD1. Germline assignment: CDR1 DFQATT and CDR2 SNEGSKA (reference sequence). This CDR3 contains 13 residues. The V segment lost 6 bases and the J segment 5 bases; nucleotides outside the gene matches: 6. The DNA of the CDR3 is TGCAGTGCCTCCGGGACAGCCAATGAAAAACTGTTTTTT. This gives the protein CSASGTANEKLFF.

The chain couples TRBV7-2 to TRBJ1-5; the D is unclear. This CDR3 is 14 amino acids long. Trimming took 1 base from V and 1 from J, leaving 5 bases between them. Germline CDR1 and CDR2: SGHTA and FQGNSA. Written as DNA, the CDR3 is TGTGCCAGCAGCTTAGGGATAAGCAATCAGCCCCAGCATTTT. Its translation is CASSLGISNQPQHF.

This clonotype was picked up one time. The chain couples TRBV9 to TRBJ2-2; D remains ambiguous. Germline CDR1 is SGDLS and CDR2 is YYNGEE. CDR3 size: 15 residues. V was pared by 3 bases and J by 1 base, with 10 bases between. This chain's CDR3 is CASSGFLENTGELFF. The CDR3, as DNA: TGTGCCAGCAGCGGTTTCCTGGAGAACACCGGGGAGCTGTTTTTT.

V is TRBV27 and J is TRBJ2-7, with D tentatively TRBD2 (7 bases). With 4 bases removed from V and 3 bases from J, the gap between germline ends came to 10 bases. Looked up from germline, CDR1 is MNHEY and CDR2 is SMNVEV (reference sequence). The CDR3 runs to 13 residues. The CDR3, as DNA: TGTGCCAGCAGTTCAAGGGGGGGCTACGAGCAGTACGTC. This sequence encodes CASSSRGGYEQYV.

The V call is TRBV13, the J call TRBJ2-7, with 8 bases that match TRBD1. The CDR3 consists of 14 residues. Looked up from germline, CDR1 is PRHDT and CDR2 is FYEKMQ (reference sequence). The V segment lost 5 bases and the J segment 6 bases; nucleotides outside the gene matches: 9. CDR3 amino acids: CASSLGQGGIEQYV. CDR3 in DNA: TGTGCCAGCAGCCTTGGACAGGGAGGAATCGAGCAGTACGTC.

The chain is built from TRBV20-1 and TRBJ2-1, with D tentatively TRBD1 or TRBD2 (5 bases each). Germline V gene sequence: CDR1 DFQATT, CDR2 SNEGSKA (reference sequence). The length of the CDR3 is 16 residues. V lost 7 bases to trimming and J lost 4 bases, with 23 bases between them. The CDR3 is CSGLGDRVTQYNEQFF. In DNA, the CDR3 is TGCAGTGGACTGGGGGATCGTGTTACGCAATACAATGAGCAGTTCTTC.

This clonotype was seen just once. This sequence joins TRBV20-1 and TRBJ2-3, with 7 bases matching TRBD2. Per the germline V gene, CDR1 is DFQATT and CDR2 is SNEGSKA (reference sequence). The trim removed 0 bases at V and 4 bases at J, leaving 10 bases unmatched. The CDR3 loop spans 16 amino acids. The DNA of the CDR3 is TGCAGTGCTAGAGATCGTCCAGCGGGGTTATCAGATACGCAGTATTTT. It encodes CSARDRPAGLSDTQYF.

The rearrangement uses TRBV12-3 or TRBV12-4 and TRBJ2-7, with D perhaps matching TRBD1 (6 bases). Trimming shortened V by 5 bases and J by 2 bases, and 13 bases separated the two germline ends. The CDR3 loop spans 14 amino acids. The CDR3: CASSTRGQTYEQYV. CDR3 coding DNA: TGTGCCAGCAGTACTCGGGGACAAACCTACGAGCAGTACGTC.

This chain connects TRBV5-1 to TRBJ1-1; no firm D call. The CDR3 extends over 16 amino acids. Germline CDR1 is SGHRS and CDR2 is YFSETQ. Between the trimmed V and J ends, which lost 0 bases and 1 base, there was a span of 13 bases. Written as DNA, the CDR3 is TGCGCCAGCAGCTTGGAAGCGGGCCCCTCGAACACTGAAGCTTTCTTT. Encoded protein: CASSLEAGPSNTEAFF.

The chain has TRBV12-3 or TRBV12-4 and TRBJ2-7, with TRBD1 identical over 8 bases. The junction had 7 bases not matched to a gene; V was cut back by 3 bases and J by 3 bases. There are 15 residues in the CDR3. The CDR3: CASSLGQDPIYEQYF. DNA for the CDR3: TGTGCCAGCAGTTTGGGACAGGACCCGATCTACGAGCAGTACTTC.

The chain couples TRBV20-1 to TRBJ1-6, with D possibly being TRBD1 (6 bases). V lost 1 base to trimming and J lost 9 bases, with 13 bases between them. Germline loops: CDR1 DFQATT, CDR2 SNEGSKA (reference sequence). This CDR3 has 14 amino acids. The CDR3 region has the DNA TGCAGTGCTAGAGGGGGGACAACGATTTCACCCCTCCACTTT. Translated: CSARGGTTISPLHF.

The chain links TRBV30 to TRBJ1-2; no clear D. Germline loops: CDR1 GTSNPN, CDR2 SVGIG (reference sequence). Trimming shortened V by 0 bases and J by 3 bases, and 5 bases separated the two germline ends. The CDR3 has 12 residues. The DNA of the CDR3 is TGTGCCTGGAGTGTAGCCGACTATGGCTACACCTTC. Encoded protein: CAWSVADYGYTF.

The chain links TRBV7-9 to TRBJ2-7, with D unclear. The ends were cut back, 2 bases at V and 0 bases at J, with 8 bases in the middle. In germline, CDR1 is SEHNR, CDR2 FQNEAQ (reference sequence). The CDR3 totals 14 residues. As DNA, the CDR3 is TGTGCCAGCAGCTTACCAGGTGACTCCTACGAGCAGTACTTC. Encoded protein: CASSLPGDSYEQYF.